This T cell receptor beta chain stems from a study of cytomegalovirus exposure and HLA in healthy donors. The CDR3 covers 15 residues. The ends were cut back, 6 bases at V and 1 base at J, with 15 bases in the middle. Germline-derived CDR1 and CDR2 are SNHLY and FYNNEI. The PCR made use of 60 Vbeta and 13 Jbeta primers. The assay was immunoSEQ multiplex PCR, and TCRdb's table has in-frame clones only and misses some. The sample lists approximately 71,000 clones, about 78% occurring once. In this sample, this clone turned up once. The receptor comes from a woman between 40 and 55 years old in good health and CMV-seropositive. Sequenced input: PBMCs. V and J are TRBV2 and TRBJ1-1; maybe TRBD1 (6 bases). CDR3 region: CASRDSGDSNTEAFF. For the CDR3, the DNA is TGTGCCAGCAGGGATTCAGGGGATTCGAACACTGAAGCTTTCTTT.